Shown below are 29 T cell receptor beta chains from a single sample sequenced in a study of chemoradiotherapy in HPV16-positive cancers. The assay was immunoSEQ multiplex PCR, and TCRdb's table has in-frame clones only and misses some. The table shows 20,000 to 25,000 clones, with around 78% occurring only once. This sample was taken from a patient who underwent chemoradiotherapy. All receptors derive from a human donor with HPV-associated anogenital cancer.

The chain joins TRBV4-1 to TRBJ1-5, with 8 positions matching TRBD1. V was pared by 6 bases and J by 1 base, with 5 bases of the junction left unmatched. Germline loops: CDR1 MGHRA, CDR2 YSYEKL. The CDR3 has 15 residues. CDR3 sequence (DNA): TGCGCCAGCAGTGACACAGGGGGAAGCAATCAGCCCCAGCATTTT. It specifies CASSDTGGSNQPQHF.

This chain connects TRBV9 to TRBJ1-1; no reliable D call. The V end lost 2 bases, the J end lost 6 bases, and 14 bases lay between the germline ends. CDR3 length equals 14 residues. Germline loops: CDR1 SGDLS, CDR2 YYNGEE. CDR3 in DNA: TGTGCCAGCAGCGTCGCCGCTCAGACCCCTGAAGCTTTCTTT. As protein: CASSVAAQTPEAFF.

The V and J genes are TRBV5-6 and TRBJ1-2; the match to TRBD1 covers 8 bases. Germline V lookup: CDR1 SGHDT, CDR2 YYEEEE. V was clipped by 0 bases and J by 8 bases; unmatched bases: 6. The CDR3 has 14 amino acids. Here the CDR3 DNA reads TGTGCCAGCAGCTTGGCCCAGGGGGCGAGGGGCTACACCTTC. Amino acid sequence: CASSLAQGARGYTF.

The V and J genes are TRBV14 and TRBJ2-7; D is uncertain. The V gene lost 1 base and the J gene lost 9 bases, with 13 bases spanning the gap. Germline-derived CDR1 and CDR2 are SGHDN and FVKESK. This CDR3 region has 13 residues. The CDR3 spells CASSQAKSSAQYF. The DNA of the CDR3 is TGTGCCAGCAGCCAAGCGAAATCGAGTGCGCAGTACTTC.

The chain couples TRBV28 to TRBJ1-2; a possible D gene is TRBD1 (5 bases). The germline V gene encodes CDR1 MDHEN and CDR2 SYDVKM. V lost 1 base to trimming and J lost 8 bases, with 20 bases between them. The CDR3 spans 16 residues. This CDR3 reads CASSLSPGGVVRGYTF. As DNA, the CDR3 is TGTGCCAGCAGTTTATCCCCCGGGGGAGTTGTTCGGGGCTACACCTTC.

The chain carries TRBV30 and TRBJ2-1; 7 bases agree with TRBD2. Germline values: CDR1 GTSNPN, CDR2 SVGIG (reference sequence). This CDR3 contains 17 residues. The ends lost 5 bases at V and 1 base at J; junction bases unmatched: 14. Here the CDR3 reads CAWDPSKKRGSYNEQFF. The CDR3 bases are TGTGCCTGGGATCCCAGCAAGAAGCGGGGTTCCTACAATGAGCAGTTCTTC.

The V and J genes are TRBV7-9 and TRBJ2-3, with 13 bases matching TRBD2. The CDR3 is made up of 17 amino acids. Germline values: CDR1 SEHNR, CDR2 FQNEAQ (reference sequence). Germline trimming cut 5 bases from V and 0 bases from J; bases unmatched to any gene: 5. CDR3 residues: CASSARTSGSSTDTQYF. For the CDR3, the DNA is TGTGCCAGCAGCGCTCGGACTAGCGGGAGTAGCACAGATACGCAGTATTTT.

The chain combines TRBV4-2 with TRBJ2-1; a possible D gene is TRBD2 (6 bases). CDR3 length equals 16 residues. Germline V gene lookup returns CDR1 LGHNA and CDR2 YNFKEQ. Deletions cut 4 bases from V and 2 bases from J, with 15 bases between. CDR3 in DNA: TGTGCCAGCAGCCCCTCCGCGGAGGGCGCCTACAATGAGCAGTTCTTC. It encodes CASSPSAEGAYNEQFF.

The chain combines TRBV28 with TRBJ2-5; no clear D. With 3 bases removed from V and 2 bases from J, the gap between germline ends came to 7 bases. The germline gives CDR1 MDHEN, CDR2 SYDVKM. The CDR3 runs to 13 residues. CDR3 in DNA: TGTGCCAGCAGTTTTGGGCAGCAAGAGACCCAGTACTTC. Protein: CASSFGQQETQYF.

This chain uses TRBV4-3 with TRBJ2-3; TRBD2 matches 8 bases. Germline lookup yields CDR1 LGHNA and CDR2 YSLEER. The V segment lost 2 bases and the J segment 3 bases; nucleotides outside the gene matches: 13. This CDR3 has 18 amino acids. In DNA form, the CDR3 reads TGCGCCAGCAGCCAATCCAGCGGGTACGGCGGGAGGACAGATACGCAGTATTTT. Protein: CASSQSSGYGGRTDTQYF.

The chain links TRBV7-9 to TRBJ2-5, with 7 nucleotides matching TRBD1. The J call may be incorrect, as the DNA end agrees better with TRBJ2-7. This CDR3 contains 13 residues. Looked up from germline, CDR1 is SEHNR and CDR2 is FQNEAQ (reference sequence). The CDR3 sequence is CASSLAGQYEQYF. Here the CDR3 DNA reads TGTGCCAGCAGCTTAGCGGGACAGTACGAGCAGTACTTC.

This chain joins TRBV9 and TRBJ1-5; D not certain. Germline CDR1 and CDR2: SGDLS and YYNGEE. Trimming shortened V by 2 bases and J by 3 bases, and 9 bases separated the two germline ends. The CDR3 sequence is 14 residues long. Here the CDR3 reads CASSVDGANQPQHF. The CDR3 nucleotides are TGTGCCAGCAGCGTTGACGGAGCCAATCAGCCCCAGCATTTT.

This chain links TRBV5-1 with TRBJ2-7; possibly TRBD1 or TRBD2 for D (7 bases each). V shed 0 bases and J shed 3 bases, with 16 bases lying between them. The CDR3 loop spans 16 amino acids. Germline V lookup: CDR1 SGHRS, CDR2 YFSETQ. As DNA, the CDR3 is TGCGCCAGCAGCTTGGCCGGTCCAGGGGGGGACTACGAGCAGTACTTC. It codes for CASSLAGPGGDYEQYF.

The CDR3 region has the DNA TGTGCCAGCATCCCGGACAGTGTTGCGACATTGTTCTTC. This gives the protein CASIPDSVATLFF. This chain connects TRBV2 to TRBJ2-1; D perhaps matches TRBD1 (6 bases). The CDR3 is 13 residues long. V gave up 7 bases and J gave up 15 bases, with 22 bases separating them. Germline V CDR1 and CDR2: SNHLY, FYNNEI.

This clone has a single count. V and J are TRBV28 and TRBJ2-3; no reliable D call. V lost 2 bases to trimming and J lost 4 bases, with 4 bases between them. The CDR3 extends over 12 amino acids. Per germline, CDR1 MDHEN and CDR2 SYDVKM. CDR3 nucleotides: TGTGCCAGCAGTTTACTTTCAGATACGCAGTATTTT. It is translated as CASSLLSDTQYF.

This sequence joins TRBV7-9 and TRBJ1-5; unclear D gene. V lost 8 bases, J lost 0 bases, and 8 bases lay in between. The CDR3 runs 13 residues. Looked up from germline, CDR1 is SEHNR and CDR2 is FQNEAQ (reference sequence). CDR3 sequence reads: CASSATSNQPQHF. The DNA for the CDR3 is TGTGCCAGCTCCGCTACTAGCAATCAGCCCCAGCATTTT.

V usage is TRBV10-3 and J usage is TRBJ2-3, with D perhaps TRBD2 (5 bases). CDR3 length: 13 residues. V lost 10 bases, J lost 2 bases, and 13 bases lay in between. Germline V lookup: CDR1 ENHRY, CDR2 SYGVKD. DNA for the CDR3: TGTGCCACCGGACTGGTCTCCACAGATACGCAGTATTTT. The encoded protein is CATGLVSTDTQYF.

The chain carries TRBV11-2 and TRBJ2-5; possible D gene TRBD1, 6 bases. The germline V gene has CDR1 SGHAT and CDR2 FQNNGV. The CDR3 runs to 14 residues. Trimming removed 5 bases from V and 5 bases from J, with 15 bases in between. CDR3 coding DNA: TGTGCCAGCAGCACAGGGTTTAGGTACGAGACCCAGTACTTC. It is translated as CASSTGFRYETQYF. Full variable domain (remainder filled in from reference TRBV11-2 and TRBJ2-5): EAGVAQSPRYKIIEKRQSVAFWCNPISGHATLYWYQQILGQGPKLLIQFQNNGVVDDSQLPKDRFSAERLKGVDSTLKIQPAKLEDSAVYLCASSTGFRYETQYFGPGTRLLVL.

This sequence joins TRBV27 and TRBJ2-6; no clear D. The V end lost 5 bases, the J end lost 0 bases, and 14 bases lay between the germline ends. The CDR3 is made up of 17 amino acids. CDR1 is MNHEY, CDR2 SMNVEV, per germline (reference sequence). CDR3 sequence: CASSPRPARSGANVLTF. CDR3 nucleotide sequence: TGTGCCAGCAGTCCCCGGCCGGCTCGCTCTGGGGCCAACGTCCTGACTTTC.

CDR3 in DNA: TGCGCCAGCCGACAGGAGGCCTATGGCTACACCTTC. Translated: CASRQEAYGYTF. J is TRBJ1-2 and V is TRBV5-1; tentatively, D is TRBD1 (6 bases). The germline V gene has CDR1 SGHRS and CDR2 YFSETQ. The CDR3 consists of 12 residues. V was shortened by 7 bases and J by 4 bases, with 11 bases between the two germline ends.

This clone was observed a few times. The gene calls are TRBV11-3 and TRBJ2-4, with D hard to call. This CDR3 is built from 11 residues. CDR1 and CDR2 (germline): SGHNT, YENEEA. V lost 1 base to trimming and J lost 8 bases, with 3 bases between them. The CDR3 is CASSLVDIQYF. The CDR3, as DNA: TGTGCCAGCAGCTTAGTAGACATTCAGTACTTC.

This clone was observed a handful of times. This chain joins TRBV19 and TRBJ2-3; 13 bases align to TRBD2. Germline V CDR1 and CDR2: LNHDA, SQIVND (reference sequence). The CDR3 is made up of 20 amino acids. Germline trimming cut 10 bases from V and 1 base from J; bases unmatched to any gene: 20. CDR3: CATSPSRLAGGHSRTDTQYF. DNA of the CDR3: TGTGCCACCTCGCCGTCTAGACTAGCGGGGGGTCACTCACGCACAGATACGCAGTATTTT.

The chain recombines TRBV28 with TRBJ2-5; D is unresolved. The DNA end is more similar to TRBJ2-7, so the J call may be wrong. Germline V gene data show CDR1 as MDHEN and CDR2 as SYDVKM. CDR3 size: 13 residues. CDR3 amino acids: CASYGSSPYEQYF. The DNA of the CDR3 is TGTGCCAGCTACGGGTCAAGTCCCTACGAGCAGTACTTC.

There are a few counts of this clone. In nucleotides, the CDR3 is TGTGCCAGCAGTGAAGCCAGGTCTGGAAACACCATATATTTT. Its translation: CASSEARSGNTIYF. The gene calls are TRBV2 and TRBJ1-3, with D hard to call. The CDR3 has 14 residues. V was clipped by 0 bases and J by 1 base, with 4 bases between them. Germline loops: CDR1 SNHLY, CDR2 FYNNEI.

The CDR3 coding sequence is TGTGCCAGCAGCCAAGGGACGGCAGGACACCTCCACTTT. It encodes CASSQGTAGHLHF. This rearrangement joins TRBV7-8 to TRBJ1-6; tentatively, D is TRBD1 (5 bases). CDR3 length: 13 amino acids. The V and J ends lost 5 bases and 15 bases respectively, with 17 bases between them. Looked up from germline, CDR1 is SGHVS and CDR2 is FQNEAQ.

The V gene is TRBV5-6, the J gene TRBJ1-2, with D unclear. V lost 0 bases and J 7 bases, leaving 10 bases between the germline ends. The V gene's germline CDR1 is SGHDT and CDR2 YYEEEE. The CDR3 covers 13 residues. In nucleotides, the CDR3 is TGTGCCAGCAGCTTGGTGGCAGGTCCTGGCTACACCTTC. It specifies CASSLVAGPGYTF.

The CDR3 here is CASRKTGTGDGYTF. The CDR3 nucleotides are TGTGCCAGCAGAAAAACCGGGACAGGGGATGGCTACACCTTC. This chain connects TRBV27 to TRBJ1-2; 10 positions agree with TRBD1. The CDR3 contains 14 residues. Germline loops: CDR1 MNHEY, CDR2 SMNVEV (reference sequence). V was pared by 6 bases and J by 6 bases, with 7 bases of the junction left unmatched.

The chain carries TRBV28 and TRBJ1-2; tentative D call: TRBD1 (5 bases). With 5 bases removed from V and 9 bases from J, the gap between germline ends came to 10 bases. The length of the CDR3 is 11 residues. CDR1 is MDHEN and CDR2 is SYDVKM in the germline V gene. This chain's CDR3 is CASSPDIRYTF. The CDR3 region has the DNA TGTGCCAGCAGTCCGGACATCCGCTACACCTTC.

The chain carries TRBV18 and TRBJ2-4; 9 positions agree with TRBD1. CDR3 length: 12 residues. Germline-derived CDR1 and CDR2 are KGHSH and LQKENI. Trimming at V came to 6 bases and at J to 12 bases, leaving 6 bases not matched to a gene. The CDR3 DNA sequence: TGTGCCAGCTCCCCGGGACAGGGCAATCAGTACTTC. Protein: CASSPGQGNQYF.